This TCR beta chain was identified in a study of blood T cell repertoires in COVID-19. For the study at large: COVID-19 samples from acute and convalescent phases originated in the United States, Italy and Spain. T cells, B-cell-depleted T cells, or PBMCs provided the cDNA or gDNA that served as material.

The CDR3 spans 20 residues. The germline V gene encodes CDR1 LNHDA and CDR2 SQIVND (reference sequence). The V segment lost 3 bases and the J segment 0 bases; nucleotides outside the gene matches: 16. Profiled with immunoSEQ multiplex PCR; TCRdb holds only in-frame clones, not every one. The profile shows about 46,000 clones, roughly four fifths of them singletons. Material for sequencing was peripheral blood. The TCR originated in a man aged 55 to 70 with acute or convalescent COVID-19. J is TRBJ1-3 and V is TRBV19, with 8 positions matching TRBD1. CDR3 loop: CASSIRSGQALLHSGNTIYF. Here the CDR3 DNA reads TGTGCCAGTAGTATCAGATCGGGACAGGCTCTTCTTCACTCTGGAAACACCATATATTTT.